This T cell receptor (beta chain) was recovered during a study of blood T cell repertoires in COVID-19. This clone has a single count. The method was immunoSEQ multiplex PCR; TCRdb's version includes in-frame clones alone and lacks a portion of them. Of approximately 360,000 clones listed, around 89% were seen once; the top ten hold over 0.9%. The CDR3 totals 16 residues. V was clipped by 4 bases and J by 1 base, with 13 bases between them. Germline V gives CDR1 SGHVS, CDR2 FNYEAQ. This receptor was taken from a woman in her 30s with acute COVID-19. This rearrangement joins TRBV7-6 to TRBJ2-2; D is ambiguous. Sequenced sample: PBMCs or T cells enriched from blood (not recorded which). The CDR3 DNA reads TGTGCCAGCAGCTCCCAGTCTTATCAGAACACCGGGGAGCTGTTTTTT. Translation gives CASSSQSYQNTGELFF.